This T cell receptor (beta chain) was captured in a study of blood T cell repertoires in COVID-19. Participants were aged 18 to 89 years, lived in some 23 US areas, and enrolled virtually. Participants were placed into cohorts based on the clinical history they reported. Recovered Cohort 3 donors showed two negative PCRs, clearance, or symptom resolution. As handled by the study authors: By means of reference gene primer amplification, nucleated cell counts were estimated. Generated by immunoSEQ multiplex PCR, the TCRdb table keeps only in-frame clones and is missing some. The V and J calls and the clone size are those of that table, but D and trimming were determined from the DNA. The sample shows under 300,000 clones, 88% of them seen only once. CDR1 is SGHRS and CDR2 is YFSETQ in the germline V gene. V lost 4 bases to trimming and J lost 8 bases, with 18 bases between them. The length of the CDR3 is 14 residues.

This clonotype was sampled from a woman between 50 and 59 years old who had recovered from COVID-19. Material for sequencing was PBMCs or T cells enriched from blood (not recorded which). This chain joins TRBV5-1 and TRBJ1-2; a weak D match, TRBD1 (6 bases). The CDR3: CASSLNPGEGGYTF. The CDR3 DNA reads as TGCGCCAGCAGCCTGAATCCAGGGGAGGGCGGCTACACCTTC.